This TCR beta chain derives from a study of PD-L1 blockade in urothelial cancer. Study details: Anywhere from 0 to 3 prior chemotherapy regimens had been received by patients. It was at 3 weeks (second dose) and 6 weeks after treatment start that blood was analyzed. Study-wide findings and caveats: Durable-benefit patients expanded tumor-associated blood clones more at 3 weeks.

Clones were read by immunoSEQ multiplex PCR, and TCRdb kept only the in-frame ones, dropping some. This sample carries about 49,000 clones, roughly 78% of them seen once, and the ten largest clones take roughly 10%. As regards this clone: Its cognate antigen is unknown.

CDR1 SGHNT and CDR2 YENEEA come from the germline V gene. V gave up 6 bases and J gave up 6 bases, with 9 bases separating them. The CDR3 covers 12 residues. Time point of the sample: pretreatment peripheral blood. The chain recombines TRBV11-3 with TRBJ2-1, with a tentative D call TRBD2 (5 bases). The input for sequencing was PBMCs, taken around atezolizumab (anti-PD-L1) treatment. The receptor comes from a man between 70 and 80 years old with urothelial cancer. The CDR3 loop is CASRGSGNEQFF. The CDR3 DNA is TGTGCCAGCAGGGGGAGCGGCAATGAGCAGTTCTTC.